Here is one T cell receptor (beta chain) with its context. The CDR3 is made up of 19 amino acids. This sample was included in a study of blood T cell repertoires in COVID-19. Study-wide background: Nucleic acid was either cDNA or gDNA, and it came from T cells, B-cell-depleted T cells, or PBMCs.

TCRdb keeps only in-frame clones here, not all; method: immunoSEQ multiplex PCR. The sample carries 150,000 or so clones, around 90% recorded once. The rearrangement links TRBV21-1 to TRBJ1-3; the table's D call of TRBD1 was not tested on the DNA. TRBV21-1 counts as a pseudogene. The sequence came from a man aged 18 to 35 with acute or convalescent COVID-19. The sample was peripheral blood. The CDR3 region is CASSTMQGAMIISGNTIYF. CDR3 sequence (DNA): TGTGCCAGCAGCACAATGCAGGGGGCGATGATAATCAGCGGAAACACCATATATTTT.